The rows below give T cell receptor beta chains drawn from one sample of a study of control samples from healthy donors and cancer patients. Produced via immunoSEQ multiplex PCR; TCRdb's table is partial and in-frame only. The sample lists roughly 200,000 clones; around 94% were seen once. Sequencing used blood. These TCRs come from a man aged 50-60 years in good health. The CDR3 runs from the conserved cysteine through the conserved F or W. The D gene is left open where the match is weak. Size values are once, few and many counts, or a class for expanded clones, and some rows have none.

>TRBV20-1|-|TRBJ1-6|-
CSASPRSGNGSPLHF
TGCAGTGCTAGTCCTCGCTCCGGGAATGGGTCACCCCTCCACTTT
>TRBV18|TRBD1|TRBJ1-5|-
CASSPGRGRDQPQHF
TGTGCCAGCTCACCAGGCAGGGGGCGTGATCAGCCCCAGCATTTT
>TRBV27|-|TRBJ1-5|-
CASSLSGGGKYQPQHF
TGTGCCAGCAGTTTATCGGGGGGAGGGAAATATCAGCCCCAGCATTTT
>TRBV5-4|TRBD1|TRBJ2-2|-
CASSLADRANTGELFF
TGTGCCAGCAGCTTGGCCGACAGGGCGAACACCGGGGAGCTGTTTTTT
>TRBV5-8|TRBD2|TRBJ2-7|-
CASTMRRIAGAKEYF
TGTGCCAGCACCATGCGTAGGATAGCGGGGGCGAAGGAGTACTTC
>TRBV7-9|TRBD1|TRBJ2-5|-
CASSSDREQETQYF
TGTGCCAGCAGCAGTGACAGGGAGCAAGAGACCCAGTACTTC
>TRBV7-7|TRBD2|TRBJ2-1|once
CATSRASGANEQFF
TGTGCCACCTCTAGGGCTAGCGGGGCCAATGAGCAGTTCTTC
>TRBV2|-|TRBJ1-4|-
CASSPMGTRDEKLFF
TGTGCCAGCAGCCCGATGGGGACGCGTGATGAAAAACTGTTTTTT
>TRBV6-6|-|TRBJ1-1|-
CASSRTNTEAFF
TGTGCCAGCAGTCGAACGAACACTGAAGCTTTCTTT
>TRBV4-2|-|TRBJ2-5|once
CASSQTTGQQETQYF
TGTGCCAGCAGCCAAACCACAGGCCAACAAGAGACCCAGTACTTC
>TRBV14|-|TRBJ1-6|-
CASSQGAGVSPLHF
TGTGCCAGCAGCCAAGGGGCGGGGGTTTCACCCCTCCACTTT
>TRBV28|-|TRBJ1-3|-
CASRTAQDTIYF
TGTGCCAGCAGAACCGCCCAGGACACCATATATTTT
>TRBV7-2|-|TRBJ2-1|-
CASSLAQGRIEQFF
TGTGCCAGCAGCTTAGCGCAGGGGAGGATTGAGCAGTTCTTC
>TRBV7-2|-|TRBJ1-6|-
CASSFPPTGSPLHF
TGTGCCAGCAGCTTCCCCCCAACCGGTTCACCCCTCCACTTT
>TRBV28|-|TRBJ1-3|-
CASSGGGAGNTIYF
TGTGCCAGCAGTGGGGGAGGGGCTGGAAACACCATATATTTT
>TRBV10-3|TRBD1|TRBJ2-2|-
CAISPQGAGTGELFF
TGTGCCATCAGCCCACAGGGGGCCGGCACCGGGGAGCTGTTTTTT
>TRBV5-1|TRBD1|TRBJ2-1|-
CASSLAGQGRDEQFF
TGCGCCAGCAGCTTAGCGGGACAGGGGCGGGATGAGCAGTTCTTC
>TRBV5-1|-|TRBJ2-2|-
CASSLEGSAGELFF
TGCGCCAGCAGCCTTGAGGGGTCTGCCGGGGAGCTGTTTTTT
>TRBV6-2/TRBV6-3|-|TRBJ2-5|-
CASSKGGDRTQYF
TGTGCCAGCAGTAAGGGGGGTGACCGGACCCAGTACTTC
>TRBV7-9|-|TRBJ1-1|-
CASSLEVTGSNTEAFF
TGTGCCAGCAGCTTAGAGGTGACAGGTTCTAACACTGAAGCTTTCTTT
>TRBV27|-|TRBJ1-2|-
CASKFGGTNGYTF
TGTGCCAGCAAATTCGGCGGAACTAATGGCTACACCTTC
>TRBV28|-|TRBJ2-2|-
CASSLTGEAGELFF
TGTGCCAGCAGTTTAACAGGGGAGGCCGGGGAGCTGTTTTTT
>TRBV7-2|TRBD2|TRBJ2-7|-
CASSLRRTSAYEQYF
TGTGCCAGCAGCCTCCGACGGACTAGCGCCTACGAGCAGTACTTC
>TRBV5-4|TRBD1|TRBJ1-6|-
CASSTGTGPNSPLHF
TGTGCCAGCAGCACCGGGACAGGCCCTAATTCACCCCTCCACTTT
>TRBV7-9|-|TRBJ1-2|-
CASSLEARGYTF
TGTGCCAGCAGCTTAGAAGCTCGGGGCTACACCTTC
>TRBV14|TRBD1|TRBJ1-5|once
CASSHGQGRSNQPQHF
TGTGCCAGCAGCCACGGACAGGGGAGAAGCAATCAGCCCCAGCATTTT
>TRBV10-3|-|TRBJ2-7|-
CATARGTGEQYF
TGTGCCACCGCCCGTGGAACTGGCGAGCAGTACTTC
>TRBV3-1/TRBV3-2|TRBD1|TRBJ1-3|-
CASSRKGQPSGNTIYF
TGTGCCAGCAGCCGGAAGGGACAGCCCTCTGGAAACACCATATATTTT
>TRBV5-4|TRBD2|TRBJ2-5|once
CASSLASGGGETQYF
TGTGCCAGCAGCTTGGCTAGCGGGGGTGGAGAGACCCAGTACTTC